This TCR beta chain was found in a study of T cells after yellow fever vaccination. Study information: With SMART-Seq v4 Ultra Low Input, the fractions containing low cell numbers were prepared.

Notes on the study in general: Among primary-vaccination clones, most reappeared after the booster, at 96% for CD4 and 85% to 90% for CD8. Though weaker, the secondary response peaked faster, on day 5 versus 15.

Researchers made TCR cDNA using 5'RACE template switching, and this step added a universal primer site and UMIs. TCRdb re-analysed the 5' RACE reads in MiXCR, keeping a single row per CDR3 protein. The table lists approximately 340,000 distinct CDR3 sequences, 8.5% to 10% of them singletons, with approximately 18% in the top ten. The CDR3 loop spans 15 amino acids. The germline V gene encodes CDR1 SGHVS and CDR2 FNYEAQ. The V gene lost 4 bases and the J gene lost 4 bases, with 16 bases spanning the gap. For this clonotype: Its antigen is currently unknown.

Source: PBMCs, taken on the day of the first yellow fever vaccination. The genes are TRBV7-6 and TRBJ2-5, with D tentatively TRBD2 (6 bases). The clonotype originates from a man younger than 35 who received the YFV17D yellow fever vaccine. CDR3 coding DNA: TGTGCCAGCAGCTCCCCCCCCGGAGGGGTAGAGACCCAGTACTTC. Protein: CASSSPPGGVETQYF.